A selection of T cell receptor beta chains follows, all from one sample in a study of blood T cell repertoires in COVID-19. Libraries were prepared by immunoSEQ multiplex PCR; TCRdb keeps only in-frame clonotypes and omits some of them. There are fewer than 250,000 clones in the sample; roughly four fifths occur only once, and less than 4.5% lies in the top ten. Sequencing input: peripheral blood. The receptors come from a man aged 50 to 60 with acute or convalescent COVID-19. CDR3s include the opening cysteine and the closing phenylalanine or tryptophan. Each record gives: clone size, J gene, V gene, D gene, CDR3 DNA, CDR3 protein. A D gene is named only where the DNA matches it firmly. Clone size is stated in some rows and not others, as once, few, many or a class when expanded.

size: .; J: TRBJ2-1; V: TRBV10-1; D: TRBD2; DNA: TGCGCCAGCGGAGAGGCGGGAGCGACCACCTACAATGAGCAGTTCTTC; CDR3: CASGEAGATTYNEQFF
size: .; J: TRBJ2-3; V: TRBV5-1; D: TRBD1; DNA: TGCGCCAGCAGCACACAGGGGGCCTCCACAGATACGCAGTATTTT; CDR3: CASSTQGASTDTQYF
size: once; J: TRBJ2-5; V: TRBV5-4; D: TRBD2; DNA: TGTGCCAGCAGCTTAAAGCGGGGGGCGGAGACCCAGTACTTC; CDR3: CASSLKRGAETQYF
size: .; J: TRBJ1-1; V: TRBV7-9; D: .; DNA: TGTGCCAGCAGCCAACTCAGGGTCCCGACTGAAGCTTTCTTT; CDR3: CASSQLRVPTEAFF
size: .; J: TRBJ1-3; V: TRBV6-5; D: TRBD1; DNA: TGTGCCAGCAGTAGTGGACAGGGGAGAAACACCATATATTTT; CDR3: CASSSGQGRNTIYF
size: .; J: TRBJ2-5; V: TRBV9; D: TRBD2; DNA: TGTGCCAGCAGCACGGGTAATGCGGGAGCCGAAGAGACCCAGTACTTC; CDR3: CASSTGNAGAEETQYF
size: .; J: TRBJ2-1; V: TRBV24-1; D: TRBD1; DNA: TGTGCCACCAGTGACCCTGTGGGACAGGCCTACAATGAGCAGTTCTTC; CDR3: CATSDPVGQAYNEQFF
size: .; J: TRBJ2-1; V: TRBV5-1; D: TRBD1; DNA: TGCGCCAGCAGCTTGTCCGGGACAGGGGACTACAATGAGCAGTTCTTC; CDR3: CASSLSGTGDYNEQFF
size: .; J: TRBJ2-5; V: TRBV23-1; D: TRBD1; DNA: TGCGCCAGCAGTCCGCCGACAGGGGGGTTTGGTATTGAGACCCAGTACTTC; CDR3: CASSPPTGGFGIETQYF
size: .; J: TRBJ1-6; V: TRBV11-2; D: TRBD1; DNA: TGTGCCAGCAGCTTAGGACAGGGGAATTCACCCCTCCACTTT; CDR3: CASSLGQGNSPLHF
size: .; J: TRBJ2-7; V: TRBV7-8; D: .; DNA: TGTGCCAGCAGCTTAGGGGAGTTTATGGACTACGAGCAGTACTTC; CDR3: CASSLGEFMDYEQYF
size: .; J: TRBJ1-5; V: TRBV2; D: .; DNA: TGTGCCAGCAGTGGCGGGGACCAGCCCCAGCATTTT; CDR3: CASSGGDQPQHF
size: .; J: TRBJ1-5; V: TRBV28; D: .; DNA: TGTGCCAGCAACCCGGGGTCCCTCGGTCAGCCCCAGCATTTT; CDR3: CASNPGSLGQPQHF
size: .; J: TRBJ2-7; V: TRBV5-6; D: TRBD2; DNA: TGTGCCAGCAGCTCAGGACTAGCGGGAGCAATCTACGAGCAGTACTTC; CDR3: CASSSGLAGAIYEQYF
size: .; J: TRBJ2-7; V: TRBV5-1; D: .; DNA: TGCGCCAGCAGCTTGGGTGGGGCAGGAATCTACGAGCAGTACTTC; CDR3: CASSLGGAGIYEQYF
size: few; J: TRBJ2-1; V: TRBV7-2; D: .; DNA: TGTGCCAGCAGCCCCAGAGAGCGGGCTAGCTCCTACAATGAGCAGTTCTTC; CDR3: CASSPRERASSYNEQFF
size: .; J: TRBJ2-7; V: TRBV27; D: TRBD2; DNA: TGTGCCAGCAGTCCCCGCGGACTAGCGGGTTACGAGCAGTACTTC; CDR3: CASSPRGLAGYEQYF
size: .; J: TRBJ2-4; V: TRBV7-2; D: TRBD1; DNA: TGTGCCAGCAGCTCCGGCGGGGGGACAGGGGGAAACATTCAGTACTTC; CDR3: CASSSGGGTGGNIQYF
size: .; J: TRBJ1-4; V: TRBV10-3; D: TRBD1; DNA: TGTGCCACCGTGGACAGGGAAGGTGAAAAACTGTTTTTT; CDR3: CATVDREGEKLFF
size: .; J: TRBJ1-6; V: TRBV12-5; D: .; DNA: TGTGCTAGTGCCTGGGGAGGGGAGAGGACACCCCTCCACTTT; CDR3: CASAWGGERTPLHF
size: .; J: TRBJ1-4; V: TRBV4-2; D: TRBD1; DNA: TGTGCCAGCAGCCAAGGATCACAGGGGAATCCGGAAAAACTGTTTTTT; CDR3: CASSQGSQGNPEKLFF
size: .; J: TRBJ2-7; V: TRBV29-1; D: TRBD1; DNA: TGCAGCGTTTCTCCGGGACAGGGGTTCCACGAGCAGTACTTC; CDR3: CSVSPGQGFHEQYF
size: .; J: TRBJ1-2; V: TRBV9; D: TRBD1; DNA: TGTGCCAGCAGCGTAGCAGGGGGTGGCTACACCTTC; CDR3: CASSVAGGGYTF
size: .; J: TRBJ1-2; V: TRBV18; D: .; DNA: TGTGCCAGCTCACCCGACAGAGATGGCTACACCTTC; CDR3: CASSPDRDGYTF